This T cell receptor beta chain originates from a study of T cells expressing NK-cell markers. Study information: Underlying the TCR beta repertoires were sorted CD3+CD56+NKG2C+, CD3+CD56+NKG2C- and CD3+CD56-NKG2C+ T cells. One of eight sequenced donors was HCMV-seronegative; the other seven were seropositive.

Turning to this clonotype: Its antigen is still unknown.

The cDNA for TCR beta came from 5'RACE template switching with UMIs. Reprocessing the 5' RACE reads, TCRdb reports a single entry for every CDR3 protein and omits DNA. The sample has roughly 120,000 distinct CDR3 sequences, and its top ten clones hold approximately 18%. Study-level results: Dominance of the CD3+CD56-NKG2C+ fraction by these clonotypes also held in a few donors.

This CDR3 contains 15 residues. Germline CDR1 reads LGHDT; CDR2 reads YNNKEL (reference sequence). The V call is TRBV3-1, the J call TRBJ2-5; the TRBD1 assignment by TCRdb is unverifiable without DNA. Sequenced: blood T cells: a sorted CD56 or NKG2C T cell subset, CD4+ or CD8+ T cells, or bulk PBMC T cells (not recorded which). The TCR sequence derives from a woman between 18 and 69 years old in good health. CDR3 loop: CASSPVWHTGETQYF.